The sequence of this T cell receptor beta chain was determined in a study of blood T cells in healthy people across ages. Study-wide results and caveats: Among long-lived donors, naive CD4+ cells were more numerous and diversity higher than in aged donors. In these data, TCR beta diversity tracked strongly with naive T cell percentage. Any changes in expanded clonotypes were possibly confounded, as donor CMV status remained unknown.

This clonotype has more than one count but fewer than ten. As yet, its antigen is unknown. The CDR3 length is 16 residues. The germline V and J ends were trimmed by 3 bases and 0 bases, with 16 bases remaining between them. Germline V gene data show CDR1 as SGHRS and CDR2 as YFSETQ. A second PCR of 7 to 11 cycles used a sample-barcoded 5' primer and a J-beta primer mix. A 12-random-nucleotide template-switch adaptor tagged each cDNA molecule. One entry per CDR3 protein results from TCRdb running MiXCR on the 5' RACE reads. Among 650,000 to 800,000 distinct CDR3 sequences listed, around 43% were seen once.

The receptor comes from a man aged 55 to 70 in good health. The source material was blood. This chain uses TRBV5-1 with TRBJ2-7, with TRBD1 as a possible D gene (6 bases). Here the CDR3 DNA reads TGCGCCAGCAGCTCACCGGACAGTATGAACTCCTACGAGCAGTACTTC. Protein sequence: CASSSPDSMNSYEQYF.